This is a list of T cell receptor beta chains from one sample in a study of blood T cells in healthy people across ages. TCRdb analysed the 5' RACE reads with MiXCR anew, one entry per CDR3 protein. This sample carries roughly 1.4 million distinct CDR3 sequences, roughly 59% of them seen once, and the ten largest clones take more than 6%. Input material: blood. All receptors derive from a man aged 18 to 30 in good health. Each CDR3 is given with its conserved first and last residue. The D gene is left open where the match is weak. Where a row states a size, it is once, few, many or the class of an expanded clone; other rows omit it.

16	-	TRBV7-9	TRBJ2-5	-	TGTGCCAGCAGCTTAATTCAGTCTTTCGGCGAAGAGACCCAGTACTTC	CASSLIQSFGEETQYF
14	-	TRBV10-3	TRBJ2-5	-	TGTGCCATCAGTGAAGGGAACACCAAAGAGACCCAGTACTTC	CAISEGNTKETQYF
13	-	TRBV29-1	TRBJ1-2	-	TGCAGCGTTGCCTTGGGGGGGAACTATGGCTACACCTTC	CSVALGGNYGYTF
15	TRBD1	TRBV5-1	TRBJ2-7	-	TGCGCCAGCAGCTCGGGACAGGGCATCCCCTACGAGCAGTACTTC	CASSSGQGIPYEQYF
13	-	TRBV4-1	TRBJ2-7	-	TGCGCCAGCAGCCAAGAAGTGGCACGCGAGCAGTACTTC	CASSQEVAREQYF
14	-	TRBV4-1	TRBJ2-4	few	TGCGCCAGCAGCCAAGAACTAGGCAAAAACATTCAGTACTTC	CASSQELGKNIQYF
12	-	TRBV12-3/TRBV12-4	TRBJ1-2	-	TGTGCCAGCAGTATATCGGGTCTTGGCTACACCTTC	CASSISGLGYTF
14	-	TRBV7-9	TRBJ1-1	-	TGTGCCAGCAGCCCCGGGACGACGAACACTGAAGCTTTCTTT	CASSPGTTNTEAFF
14	-	TRBV27	TRBJ1-2	-	TGTGCCAGCAGTCCCATCCCCGGGAGAGAAGGCTACACCTTC	CASSPIPGREGYTF
14	-	TRBV10-3	TRBJ1-2	-	TGTGCCATCAAACACGTGACAGAGAAGGGTGGCTACACCTTC	CAIKHVTEKGGYTF
14	-	TRBV20-1	TRBJ2-2	once	TGCAGTGCTAGGATCGCGGGGCGAACCGGGGAGCTGTTTTTT	CSARIAGRTGELFF
14	-	TRBV20-1	TRBJ1-5	once	TGCAGTGCTAGAGAGCCGGGACCCTTGGGGGCCCAGCATTTT	CSAREPGPLGAQHF
15	TRBD1	TRBV4-1	TRBJ2-4	-	TGCGCCAGCAGCCCCGGGACAGGGCCGAAAAACATTCAGTACTTC	CASSPGTGPKNIQYF
13	-	TRBV10-3	TRBJ2-3	once	TGTGCCACCACTCGTGGACTCACAGATACGCAGTATTTT	CATTRGLTDTQYF
19	TRBD1	TRBV2	TRBJ2-7	-	TGTGCCAGCATAGTAGTGGTTCACCGACAGGGACCCCTCTCCTACGAGCAGTACTTC	CASIVVVHRQGPLSYEQYF
15	TRBD2	TRBV10-3	TRBJ2-1	few	TGTGCCATCAGGGATAGCGGGAGGGCCTCCAATGAGCAGTTCTTC	CAIRDSGRASNEQFF
17	-	TRBV4-1	TRBJ2-5	-	TGCGCCAGCAGCCAAGACGGAGCTTGGGTCAACCAAGAGACCCAGTACTTC	CASSQDGAWVNQETQYF
14	-	TRBV29-1	TRBJ2-7	-	TGCAGCGTTTCTCCCCGACAGCGCGCTGACGAGCAGTACTTC	CSVSPRQRADEQYF
18	TRBD2	TRBV20-1	TRBJ2-3	few	TGCAGTGCCCCGGCCCTAGCGGGGGGCCTACTAAGCACAGATACGCAGTATTTT	CSAPALAGGLLSTDTQYF
14	-	TRBV10-3	TRBJ1-2	many	TGTGCCATCAGTGAGGACGGAACTAACTATGGCTACACCTTC	CAISEDGTNYGYTF
13	-	TRBV20-1	TRBJ2-7	-	TGCAGTGCTAACAGTGGGAGAGGGGACGAGCAGTACTTC	CSANSGRGDEQYF
14	-	TRBV20-1	TRBJ2-7	-	TGCAGTGCTGAGGGACTGGAAGTACTCCACGAGCAGTACTTC	CSAEGLEVLHEQYF
14	TRBD2	TRBV20-1	TRBJ2-5	-	TGCAGTGCTAGAGAGGCCGCTAGCGGAGAGACCCAGTACTTC	CSAREAASGETQYF
13	TRBD2	TRBV20-1	TRBJ2-3	-	TGCAGTACAAGCGGGAACCGAATGGATACGCAGTATTTT	CSTSGNRMDTQYF
12	TRBD1	TRBV27	TRBJ1-2	-	TGTGCCAGCAAGAAAGGGGGCTTAGGCTACACCTTC	CASKKGGLGYTF
16	-	TRBV6-2/TRBV6-3	TRBJ2-7	once	TGTGCCAGCAGCTACGCAGGGATCCTACGGAGGCACGAGCAGTACTTC	CASSYAGILRRHEQYF
14	TRBD2	TRBV20-1	TRBJ2-1	-	TGCAGCGCTAGGATAGCGGGAGCTTGGGTTGAGCAGTTCTTC	CSARIAGAWVEQFF
12	-	TRBV10-2	TRBJ1-5	-	TGCGCCAGCAGTGAAATTAAAGAACCCCAGCATTTT	CASSEIKEPQHF
12	-	TRBV7-9	TRBJ1-2	few	TGTGCCAGCGGTACAGGGAGAGGAGGCTACACCTTC	CASGTGRGGYTF
15	-	TRBV4-1	TRBJ1-6	-	TGCGCCAGCAGCCAAGGGACAGAGATTAATTCACCCCTCCACTTT	CASSQGTEINSPLHF
14	-	TRBV5-1	TRBJ2-1	-	TGCGCCAGCAGCTTGGGCCCCAGCAGCGATGAGCAGTTCTTC	CASSLGPSSDEQFF